This TCR beta chain was obtained from a study of human T cells and chemical hapten exposure. As to time point: patch test 3, about 24 weeks after DPC sensitization. Treatment here: therapeutic diphenylcyclopropenone sensitization with weekly scalp DPC. Under the authors' procedure: Samples had a median of roughly 100,000 TCRs, ranging roughly 20,000 to 690,600. In TCRdb, the RACE reads were re-called with MiXCR into one record per CDR3 protein. TCRdb, not the original authors, processed these V and J calls. The top ten hold approximately 1.1% of the sample, which has 80,000 to 100,000 distinct CDR3 sequences, 9.5% to 13% seen once. The CDR3 consists of 16 residues. In germline, CDR1 is SGHVS, CDR2 FNYEAQ. This clonotype was found once. A clone one base away is much larger, so this may be a read error.

This receptor was taken from a woman aged 25-40 years with alopecia areata. Some clones in this sample may be carry-over from other donors' samples. The chain joins TRBV7-6 to TRBJ1-3, with 8 bases fitting TRBD1. The input for sequencing was whole blood, taken in connection with sensitization to the hapten diphenylcyclopropenone (DPC). CDR3 bases: TGTGCCAAGGCCTTGGACAGGGCCTGCTCTGGAAACTCCATATATTTT. As protein: CAKALDRACSGNSIYF.